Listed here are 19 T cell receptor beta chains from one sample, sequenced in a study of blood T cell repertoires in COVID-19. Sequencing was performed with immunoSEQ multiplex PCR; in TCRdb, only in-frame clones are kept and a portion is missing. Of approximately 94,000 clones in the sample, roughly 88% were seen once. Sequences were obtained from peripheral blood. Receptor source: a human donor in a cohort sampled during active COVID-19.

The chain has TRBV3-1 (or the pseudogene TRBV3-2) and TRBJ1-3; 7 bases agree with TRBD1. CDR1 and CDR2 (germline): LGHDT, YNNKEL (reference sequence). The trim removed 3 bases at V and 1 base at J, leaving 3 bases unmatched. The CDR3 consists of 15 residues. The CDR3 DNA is TGTGCCAGCAGCCAGCCAGGGGGGTCTGGAAACACCATATATTTT. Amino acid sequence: CASSQPGGSGNTIYF.

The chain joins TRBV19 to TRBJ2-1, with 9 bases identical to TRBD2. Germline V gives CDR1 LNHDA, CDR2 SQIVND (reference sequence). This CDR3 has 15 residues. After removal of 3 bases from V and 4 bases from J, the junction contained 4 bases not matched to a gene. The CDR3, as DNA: TGTGCCAGTAGTATCGGGACTAGCTCTTACAATGAGCAGTTCTTC. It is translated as CASSIGTSSYNEQFF.

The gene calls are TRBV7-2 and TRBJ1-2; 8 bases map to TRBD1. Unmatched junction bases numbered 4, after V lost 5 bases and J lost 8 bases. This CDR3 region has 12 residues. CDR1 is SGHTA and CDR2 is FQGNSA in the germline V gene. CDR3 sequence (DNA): TGTGCCAGCAGCAGCAACAGGGGGGGCTACACCTTC. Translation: CASSSNRGGYTF.

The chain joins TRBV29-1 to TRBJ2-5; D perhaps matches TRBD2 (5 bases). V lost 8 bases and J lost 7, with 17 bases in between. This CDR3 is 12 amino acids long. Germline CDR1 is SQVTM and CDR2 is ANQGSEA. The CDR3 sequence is CSISRELATQYF. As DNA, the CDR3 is TGCAGCATATCCCGGGAATTGGCGACCCAGTACTTC.

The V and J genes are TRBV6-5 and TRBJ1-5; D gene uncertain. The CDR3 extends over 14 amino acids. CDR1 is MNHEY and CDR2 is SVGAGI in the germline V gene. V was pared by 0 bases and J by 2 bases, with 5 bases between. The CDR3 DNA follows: TGTGCCAGCAGTTACTCCCAGGGCAATCAGCCCCAGCATTTT. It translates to CASSYSQGNQPQHF.

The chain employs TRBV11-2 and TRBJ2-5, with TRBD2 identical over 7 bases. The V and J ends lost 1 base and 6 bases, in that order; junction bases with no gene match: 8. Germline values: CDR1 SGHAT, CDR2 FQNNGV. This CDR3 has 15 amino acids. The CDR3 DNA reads TGTGCCAGCAGCTTAGGACTAGCTCTGGTTCAGACCCAGTACTTC. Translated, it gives CASSLGLALVQTQYF. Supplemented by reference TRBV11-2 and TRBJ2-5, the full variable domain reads EAGVAQSPRYKIIEKRQSVAFWCNPISGHATLYWYQQILGQGPKLLIQFQNNGVVDDSQLPKDRFSAERLKGVDSTLKIQPAKLEDSAVYLCASSLGLALVQTQYFGPGTRLLVL.

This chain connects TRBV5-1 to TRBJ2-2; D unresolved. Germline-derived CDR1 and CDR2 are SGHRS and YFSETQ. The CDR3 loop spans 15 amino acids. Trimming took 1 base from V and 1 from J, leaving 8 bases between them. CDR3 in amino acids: CASSLMEWNTGELFF. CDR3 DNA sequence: TGCGCCAGCAGCTTGATGGAGTGGAACACCGGGGAGCTGTTTTTT.

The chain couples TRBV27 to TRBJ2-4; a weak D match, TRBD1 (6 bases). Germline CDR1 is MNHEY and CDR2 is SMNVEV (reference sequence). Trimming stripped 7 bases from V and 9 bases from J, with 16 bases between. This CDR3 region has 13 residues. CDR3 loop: CASNHREGGIQYF. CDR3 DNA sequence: TGTGCCAGCAACCACAGGGAAGGTGGCATTCAGTACTTC.

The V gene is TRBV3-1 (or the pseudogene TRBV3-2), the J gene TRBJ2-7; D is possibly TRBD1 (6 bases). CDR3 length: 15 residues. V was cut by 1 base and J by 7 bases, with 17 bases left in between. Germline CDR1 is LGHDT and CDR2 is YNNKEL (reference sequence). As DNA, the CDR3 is TGTGCCAGCAGCCAAGGGGGAAGGGGGACGAGGGAGCAGTACTTC. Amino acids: CASSQGGRGTREQYF.

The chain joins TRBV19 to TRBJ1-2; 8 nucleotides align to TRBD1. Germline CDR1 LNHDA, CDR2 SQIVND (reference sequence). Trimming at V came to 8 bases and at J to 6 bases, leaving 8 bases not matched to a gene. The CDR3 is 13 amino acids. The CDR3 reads CASGYRTGHGYTF. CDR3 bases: TGTGCCAGTGGATACAGGACAGGGCATGGCTACACCTTC. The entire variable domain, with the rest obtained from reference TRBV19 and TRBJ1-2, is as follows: DGGITQSPKYLFRKEGQNVTLSCEQNLNHDAMYWYRQDPGQGLRLIYYSQIVNDFQKGDIAEGYSVSREKKESFPLTVTSAQKNPTAFYLCASGYRTGHGYTFGSGTRLTVV.

CDR3: CASSLGTGANLAGNTIYF. The DNA for the CDR3 is TGTGCCAGCAGCCTGGGGACAGGGGCTAACTTGGCTGGAAACACCATATATTTT. The chain couples TRBV7-9 to TRBJ1-3; 10 bases align to TRBD1. Germline CDR1 reads SEHNR; CDR2 reads FQNEAQ (reference sequence). The CDR3 covers 18 residues. The V segment lost 5 bases and the J segment 2 bases; nucleotides outside the gene matches: 12.

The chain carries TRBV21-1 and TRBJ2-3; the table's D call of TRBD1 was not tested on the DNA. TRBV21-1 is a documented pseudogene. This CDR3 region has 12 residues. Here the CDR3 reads CASSKVGGWEYF. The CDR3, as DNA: TGTGCCAGCAGCAAAGTAGGGGGCTGGGAGTATTTT.

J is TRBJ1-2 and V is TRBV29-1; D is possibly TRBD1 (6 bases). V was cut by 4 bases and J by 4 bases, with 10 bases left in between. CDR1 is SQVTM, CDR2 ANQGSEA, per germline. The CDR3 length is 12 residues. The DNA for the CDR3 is TGCAGCGTTGCAAAAGGGGGCTATGGCTACACCTTC. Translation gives CSVAKGGYGYTF. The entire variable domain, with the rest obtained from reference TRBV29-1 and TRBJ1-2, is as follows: SAVISQKPSRDICQRGTSLTIQCQVDSQVTMMFWYRQQPGQSLTLIATANQGSEATYESGFVIDKFPISRPNLTFSTLTVSNMSPEDSSIYLCSVAKGGYGYTFGSGTRLTVV.

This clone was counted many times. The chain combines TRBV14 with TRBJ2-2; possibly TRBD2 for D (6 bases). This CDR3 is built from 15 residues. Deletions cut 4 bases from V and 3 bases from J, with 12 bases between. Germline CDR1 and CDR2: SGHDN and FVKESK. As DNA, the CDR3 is TGTGCCAGCAGCCTGACGGGGGTTTACACCGGGGAGCTGTTTTTT. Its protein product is CASSLTGVYTGELFF. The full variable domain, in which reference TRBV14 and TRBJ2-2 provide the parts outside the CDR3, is EAGVTQFPSHSVIEKGQTVTLRCDPISGHDNLYWYRRVMGKEIKFLLHFVKESKQDESGMPNNRFLAERTGGTYSTLKVQPAELEDSGVYFCASSLTGVYTGELFFGEGSRLTVL.

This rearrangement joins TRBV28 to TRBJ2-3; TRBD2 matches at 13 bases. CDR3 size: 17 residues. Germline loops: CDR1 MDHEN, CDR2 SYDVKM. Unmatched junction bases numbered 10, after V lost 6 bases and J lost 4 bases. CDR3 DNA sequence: TGTGCCAGCAGCTCTCTACTAGCGGGAGGGGTCGCAGATACGCAGTATTTT. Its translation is CASSSLLAGGVADTQYF.

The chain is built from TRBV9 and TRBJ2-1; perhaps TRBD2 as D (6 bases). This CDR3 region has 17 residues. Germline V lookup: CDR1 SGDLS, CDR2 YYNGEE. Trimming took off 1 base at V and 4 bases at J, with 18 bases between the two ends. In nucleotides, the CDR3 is TGTGCCAGCAGCGTAAGTTTTGGTGGGAGGATTTACAATGAGCAGTTCTTC. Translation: CASSVSFGGRIYNEQFF. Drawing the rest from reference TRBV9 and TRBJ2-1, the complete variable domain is DSGVTQTPKHLITATGQRVTLRCSPRSGDLSVYWYQQSLDQGLQFLIQYYNGEERAKGNILERFSAQQFPDLHSELNLSSLELGDSALYFCASSVSFGGRIYNEQFFGPGTRLTVL.

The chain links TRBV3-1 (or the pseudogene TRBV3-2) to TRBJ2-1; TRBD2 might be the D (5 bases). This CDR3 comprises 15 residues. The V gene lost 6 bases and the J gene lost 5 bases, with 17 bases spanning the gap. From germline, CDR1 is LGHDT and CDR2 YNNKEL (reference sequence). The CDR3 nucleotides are TGTGCCAGCAGTCTCACCGGACTCAGAAACAATGAGCAGTTCTTC. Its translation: CASSLTGLRNNEQFF.

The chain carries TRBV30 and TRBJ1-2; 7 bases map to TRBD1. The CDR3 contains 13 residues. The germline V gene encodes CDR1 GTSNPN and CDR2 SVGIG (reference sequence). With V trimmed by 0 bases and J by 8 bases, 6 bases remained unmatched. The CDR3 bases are TGTGCCTGGAGTGTAGTGACAGGGCGCGGCTACACCTTC. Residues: CAWSVVTGRGYTF. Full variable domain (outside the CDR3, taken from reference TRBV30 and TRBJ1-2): SQTIHQWPATLVQPVGSPLSLECTVEGTSNPNLYWYRQAAGRGLQLLFYSVGIGQISSEVPQNLSASRPQDRQFILSSKKLLLSDSGFYLCAWSVVTGRGYTFGSGTRLTVV.

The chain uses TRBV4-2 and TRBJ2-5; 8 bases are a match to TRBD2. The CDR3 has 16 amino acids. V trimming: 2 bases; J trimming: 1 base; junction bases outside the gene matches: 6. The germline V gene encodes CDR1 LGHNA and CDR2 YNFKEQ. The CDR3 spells CASSQRLAGLQETQYF. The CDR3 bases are TGTGCCAGCAGCCAACGCCTAGCGGGCCTCCAAGAGACCCAGTACTTC.